This T cell receptor (beta chain) was found in a study of CD8 T cells in ankylosing spondylitis. Regarding the study as a whole: It appeared that ankylosing spondylitis blood was characterized by a TCR beta motif of several highly homologous variants. Disease-linked clones were reportedly significantly enriched in matched ankylosing spondylitis synovial fluid.

This clonotype has just a few counts. Antigen unknown. Using its own MiXCR run on the 5' RACE reads, TCRdb lists one record per CDR3 protein. This sample has approximately 500,000 distinct CDR3 sequences, with approximately 12% found just once. V lost 0 bases to trimming and J lost 2 bases, with 7 bases between them. The V gene's germline CDR1 is MGHDK and CDR2 SYGVNS. The CDR3 totals 14 residues. This sequence originates from a male donor with ankylosing spondylitis. Material: blood, either unsorted or a sorted T cell fraction (not recorded which). The J gene is TRBJ1-2, the V gene TRBV25-1, with unresolved D. The CDR3 DNA reads as TGTGCCAGCAGTGAATATGAGGGAAACTATGGCTACACCTTC. Residues: CASSEYEGNYGYTF.